This T cell receptor (beta chain) was sequenced for a study of response to subunit inactivated influenza vaccine (dated by TCRdb to 2016 to 2018). Broadly, across the study: The study used deep quantitative T cell receptor repertoire profiling to track responses to a trivalent subunit inactivated influenza vaccine. Overall results and qualifications from the work: The authors proposed that each seasonal influenza vaccination may bring in only a limited number of new T cells.

Library generation was performed with RT-PCR. TCRdb records Illumina HiSeq 2500 as the sequencer. The public reads were reanalyzed by TCRdb: fastp trimming at Q25, MiXCR alignment, in-frame beta chains only. A single entry per CDR3 protein holds the most common genes and DNA from its merged rows. This sample comprises approximately 500,000 distinct CDR3 sequences, 14% of them detected only once. The ten largest clonotypes hold more than 9.5% of the sample. The CDR3 sequence holds 15 residues, the cysteine and phenylalanine included. CDR3 DNA is the only sequence kept; it has 45 bases, read in frame from the first base. V is cut by 0 bases and J by 6 bases, and the space between the germline ends is 11 bases. This clonotype came up a few times. Its antigen remains undetermined. Base qualities are missing; no much larger clone stands one base away.

The rearranged chain carries TRBV12-3 or TRBV12-4 and TRBJ2-2; no D gene is confidently identified. The material was PBMCs from blood, obtained 12 days after vaccination. The source is a man between 50 and 59 years old who received an inactivated influenza vaccine. Donor details come from another sample of the same person, matched by shared clones. The CDR3 region reads CASSLAWDHSGELFF. The DNA is as follows: TGTGCCAGCAGTTTAGCCTGGGATCATTCCGGGGAGCTGTTTTTT.